What follows describes a single T cell receptor beta chain. Its antigen is not identified. This specimen belongs to a study of multiple sclerosis patients with progressive multifocal leukoencephalopathy. Study-level points and caveats: Most PML patients had lower entropy, suggesting less diverse TRB repertoires. The findings' link to JC virus versus immunocompromise remained uncertain.

Using immunoSEQ multiplex PCR, the repertoire was profiled, and TCRdb retains in-frame clones only, with some absent. Here the sample spans approximately 26,000 clones, 88% being singletons. V shed 5 bases and J shed 1 base, with 11 bases lying between them. The CDR3 covers 14 residues. The germline V gene encodes CDR1 KGHSH and CDR2 LQKENI. Time point given: before natalizumab initiation. All PML patients were female, and all patients had earlier interferon beta. This sequence was found in a human donor with multiple sclerosis. The sequenced material came from PBMCs. The genes are TRBV18 and TRBJ1-1; D not certain. Here the CDR3 reads CASSIKTANTEAFF. CDR3 in DNA: TGTGCCAGCTCAATTAAAACAGCGAACACTGAAGCTTTCTTT. Full variable domain (missing parts from reference TRBV18 and TRBJ1-1): NAGVMQNPRHLVRRRGQEARLRCSPMKGHSHVYWYRQLPEEGLKFMVYLQKENIIDESGMPKERFSAEFPKEGPSILRIQQVVRGDSAAYFCASSIKTANTEAFFGQGTRLTVV.